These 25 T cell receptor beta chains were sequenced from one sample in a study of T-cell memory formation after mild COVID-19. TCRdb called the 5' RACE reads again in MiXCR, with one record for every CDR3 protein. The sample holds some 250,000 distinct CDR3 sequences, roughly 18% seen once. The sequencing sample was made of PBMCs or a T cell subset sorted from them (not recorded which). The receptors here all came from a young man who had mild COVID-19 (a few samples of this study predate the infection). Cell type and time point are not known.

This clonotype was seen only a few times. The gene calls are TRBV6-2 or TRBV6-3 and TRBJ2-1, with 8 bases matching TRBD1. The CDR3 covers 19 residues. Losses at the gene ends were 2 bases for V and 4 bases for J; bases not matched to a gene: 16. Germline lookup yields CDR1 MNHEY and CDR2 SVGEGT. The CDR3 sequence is CASSYAKPGGIGAYNEQFF. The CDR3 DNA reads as TGTGCCAGCAGTTACGCGAAGCCAGGGGGCATCGGGGCATACAATGAGCAGTTCTTC.

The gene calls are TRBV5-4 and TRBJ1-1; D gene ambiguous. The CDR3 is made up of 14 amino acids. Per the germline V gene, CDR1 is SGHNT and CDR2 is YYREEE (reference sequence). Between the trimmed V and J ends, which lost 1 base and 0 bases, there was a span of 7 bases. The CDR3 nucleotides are TGTGCCAGCAGCTTGCTCCTGGTGAACACTGAAGCTTTCTTT. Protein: CASSLLLVNTEAFF.

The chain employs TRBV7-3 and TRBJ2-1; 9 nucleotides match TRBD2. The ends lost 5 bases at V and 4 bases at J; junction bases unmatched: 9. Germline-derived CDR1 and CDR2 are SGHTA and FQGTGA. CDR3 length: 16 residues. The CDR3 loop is CASSAHSGGAYNEQFF. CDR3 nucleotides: TGTGCCAGCAGCGCACATAGCGGGGGAGCTTACAATGAGCAGTTCTTC.

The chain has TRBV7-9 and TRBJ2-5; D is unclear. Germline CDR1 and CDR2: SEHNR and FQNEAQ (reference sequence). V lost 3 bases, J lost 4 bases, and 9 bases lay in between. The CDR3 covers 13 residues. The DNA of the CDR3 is TGTGCCAGCAGCTTTGTGAGCGCAGAGACCCAGTACTTC. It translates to CASSFVSAETQYF. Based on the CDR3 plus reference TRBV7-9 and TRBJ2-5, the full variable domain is DTGVSQNPRHKITKRGQNVTFRCDPISEHNRLYWYRQTLGQGPEFLTYFQNEAQLEKSRLLSDRFSAERPKGSFSTLEIQRTEQGDSAMYLCASSFVSAETQYFGPGTRLLVL.

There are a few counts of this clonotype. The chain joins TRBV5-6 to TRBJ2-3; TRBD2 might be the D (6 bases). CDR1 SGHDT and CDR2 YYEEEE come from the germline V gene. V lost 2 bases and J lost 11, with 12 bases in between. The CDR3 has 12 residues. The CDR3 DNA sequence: TGTGCCAGCAGCTTTAGGGCGGGGTGGCAGTATTTT. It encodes CASSFRAGWQYF. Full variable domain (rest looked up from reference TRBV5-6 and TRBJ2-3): DAGVTQSPTHLIKTRGQQVTLRCSPKSGHDTVSWYQQALGQGPQFIFQYYEEEERQRGNFPDRFSGHQFPNYSSELNVNALLLGDSALYLCASSFRAGWQYFGPGTRLTVL.

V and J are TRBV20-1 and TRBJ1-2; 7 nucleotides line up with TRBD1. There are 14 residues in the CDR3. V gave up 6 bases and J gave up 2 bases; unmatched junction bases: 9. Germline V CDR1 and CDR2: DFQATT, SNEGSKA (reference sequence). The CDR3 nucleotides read TGCAGTGCCGGTGGACAGGCTAAAAACTATGGCTACACCTTC. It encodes CSAGGQAKNYGYTF.

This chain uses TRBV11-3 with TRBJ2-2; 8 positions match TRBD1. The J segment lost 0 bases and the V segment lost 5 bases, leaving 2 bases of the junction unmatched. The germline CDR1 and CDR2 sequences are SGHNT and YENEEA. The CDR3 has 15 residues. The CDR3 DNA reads TGTGCCAGCAGCCCGGGACAGGCGAACACCGGGGAGCTGTTTTTT. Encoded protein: CASSPGQANTGELFF.

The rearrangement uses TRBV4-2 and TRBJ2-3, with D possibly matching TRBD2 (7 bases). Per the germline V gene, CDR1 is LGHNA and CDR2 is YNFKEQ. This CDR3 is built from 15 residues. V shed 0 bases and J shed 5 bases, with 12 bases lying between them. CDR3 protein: CASSQEGGGVDTQYF. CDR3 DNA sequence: TGTGCCAGCAGCCAAGAAGGGGGGGGCGTAGATACGCAGTATTTT.

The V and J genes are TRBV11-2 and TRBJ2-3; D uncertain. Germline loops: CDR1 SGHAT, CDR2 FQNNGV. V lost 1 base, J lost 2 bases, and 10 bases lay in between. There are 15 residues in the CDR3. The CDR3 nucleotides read TGTGCCAGCAGCTTAGCCCTGGGCAACACAGATACGCAGTATTTT. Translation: CASSLALGNTDTQYF. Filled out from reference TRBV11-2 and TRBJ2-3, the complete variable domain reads EAGVAQSPRYKIIEKRQSVAFWCNPISGHATLYWYQQILGQGPKLLIQFQNNGVVDDSQLPKDRFSAERLKGVDSTLKIQPAKLEDSAVYLCASSLALGNTDTQYFGPGTRLTVL.

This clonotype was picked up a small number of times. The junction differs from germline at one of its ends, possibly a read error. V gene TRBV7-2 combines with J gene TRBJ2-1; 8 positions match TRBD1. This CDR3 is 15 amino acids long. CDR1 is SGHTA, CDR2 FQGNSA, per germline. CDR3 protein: CASGFGDRGYTEQFF. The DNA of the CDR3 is TGTGCCAGCGGCTTTGGAGACAGGGGCTACACTGAGCAGTTCTTC. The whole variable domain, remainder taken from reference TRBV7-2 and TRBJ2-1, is GAGVSQSPSNKVTEKGKDVELRCDPISGHTALYWYRQSLGQGLEFLIYFQGNSAPDKSGLPSDRFSAERTGGSVSTLTIQRTQQEDSAVYLCASGFGDRGYTEQFFGPGTRLTVL.

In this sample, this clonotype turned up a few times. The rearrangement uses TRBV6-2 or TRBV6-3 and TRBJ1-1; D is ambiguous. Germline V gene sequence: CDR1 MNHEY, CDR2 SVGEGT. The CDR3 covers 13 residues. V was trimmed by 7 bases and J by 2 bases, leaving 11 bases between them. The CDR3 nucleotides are TGTGCCAGCAAGGAGTTCAGAAACACTGAAGCTTTCTTT. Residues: CASKEFRNTEAFF.

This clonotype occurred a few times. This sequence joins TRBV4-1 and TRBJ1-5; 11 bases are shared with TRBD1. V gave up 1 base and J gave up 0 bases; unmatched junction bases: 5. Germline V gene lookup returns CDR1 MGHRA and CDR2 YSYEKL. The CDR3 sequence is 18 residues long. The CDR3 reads CASSQVGQGVLSNQPQHF. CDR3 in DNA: TGCGCCAGCAGCCAAGTGGGACAGGGGGTTCTTAGCAATCAGCCCCAGCATTTT.

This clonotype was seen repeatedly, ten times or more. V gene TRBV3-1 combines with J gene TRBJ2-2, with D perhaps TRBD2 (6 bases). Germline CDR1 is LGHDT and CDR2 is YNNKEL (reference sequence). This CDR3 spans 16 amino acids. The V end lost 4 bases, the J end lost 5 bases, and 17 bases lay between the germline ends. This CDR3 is CASSPPGEPGTGELFF. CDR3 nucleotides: TGTGCCAGCAGCCCCCCGGGGGAGCCCGGGACCGGGGAGCTGTTTTTT.

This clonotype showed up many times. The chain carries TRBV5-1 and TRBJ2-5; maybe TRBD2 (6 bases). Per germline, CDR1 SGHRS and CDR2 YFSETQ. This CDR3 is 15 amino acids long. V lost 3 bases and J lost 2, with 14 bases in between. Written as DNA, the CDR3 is TGCGCCAGCAGCTCGACGGGGGAACCTCAAGAGACCCAGTACTTC. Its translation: CASSSTGEPQETQYF.

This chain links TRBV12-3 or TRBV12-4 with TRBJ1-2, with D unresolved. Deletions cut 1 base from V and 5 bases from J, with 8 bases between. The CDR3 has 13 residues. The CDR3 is CASSLDALYGYTF. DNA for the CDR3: TGTGCCAGCAGTTTAGACGCTCTGTATGGCTACACCTTC.

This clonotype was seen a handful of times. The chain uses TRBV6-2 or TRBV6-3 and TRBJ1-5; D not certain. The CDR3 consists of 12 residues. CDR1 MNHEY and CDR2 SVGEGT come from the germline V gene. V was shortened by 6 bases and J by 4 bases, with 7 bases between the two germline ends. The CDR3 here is CASRPRNQPQHF. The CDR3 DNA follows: TGTGCCAGCAGACCCCGTAATCAGCCCCAGCATTTT.

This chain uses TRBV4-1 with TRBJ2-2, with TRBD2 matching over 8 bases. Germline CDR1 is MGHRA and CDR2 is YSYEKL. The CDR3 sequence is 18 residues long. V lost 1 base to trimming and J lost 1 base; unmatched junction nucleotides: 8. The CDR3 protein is CASSQAGAGGWNTGELFF. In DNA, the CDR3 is TGCGCCAGCAGCCAAGCAGGGGCGGGGGGCTGGAACACCGGGGAGCTGTTTTTT.

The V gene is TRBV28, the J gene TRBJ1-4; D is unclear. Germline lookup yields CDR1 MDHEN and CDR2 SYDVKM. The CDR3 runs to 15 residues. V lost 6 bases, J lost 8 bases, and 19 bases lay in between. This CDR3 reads CASSKGTLPGEKLFF. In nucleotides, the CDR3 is TGTGCCAGCAGCAAAGGTACCCTGCCCGGGGAAAAACTGTTTTTT.

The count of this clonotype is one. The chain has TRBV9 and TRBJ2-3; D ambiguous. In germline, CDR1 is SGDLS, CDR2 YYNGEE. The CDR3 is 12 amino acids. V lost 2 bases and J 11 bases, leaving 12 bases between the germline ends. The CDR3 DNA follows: TGTGCCAGCAGCGTGGACGAGCTCGGGCAGTATTTT. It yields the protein CASSVDELGQYF. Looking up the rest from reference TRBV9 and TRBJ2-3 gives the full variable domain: DSGVTQTPKHLITATGQRVTLRCSPRSGDLSVYWYQQSLDQGLQFLIQYYNGEERAKGNILERFSAQQFPDLHSELNLSSLELGDSALYFCASSVDELGQYFGPGTRLTVL.

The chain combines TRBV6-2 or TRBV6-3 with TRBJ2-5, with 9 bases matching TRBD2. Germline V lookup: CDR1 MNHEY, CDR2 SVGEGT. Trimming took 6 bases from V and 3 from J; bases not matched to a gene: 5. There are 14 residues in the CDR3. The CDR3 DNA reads TGTGCCAGCAGCCGGACTAGCGTAAAAGAGACCCAGTACTTC. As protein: CASSRTSVKETQYF.

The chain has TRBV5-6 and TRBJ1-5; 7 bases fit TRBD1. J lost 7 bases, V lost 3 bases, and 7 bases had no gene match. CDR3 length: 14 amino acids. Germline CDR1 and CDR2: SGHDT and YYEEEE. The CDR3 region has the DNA TGTGCCAGCAGCTCTACCAGGGGGGGGCAGCCCCAGCATTTT. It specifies CASSSTRGGQPQHF.

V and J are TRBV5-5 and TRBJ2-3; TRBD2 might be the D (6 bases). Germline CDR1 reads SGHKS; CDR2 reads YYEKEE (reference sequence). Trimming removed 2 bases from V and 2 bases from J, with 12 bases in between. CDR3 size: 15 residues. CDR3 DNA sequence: TGTGCCAGCAGCTTCCCCGGGACTCACACAGATACGCAGTATTTT. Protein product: CASSFPGTHTDTQYF.

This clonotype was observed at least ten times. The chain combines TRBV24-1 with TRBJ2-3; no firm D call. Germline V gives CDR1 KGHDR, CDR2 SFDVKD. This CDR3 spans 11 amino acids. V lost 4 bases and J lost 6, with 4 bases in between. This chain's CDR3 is CATSERDTQYF. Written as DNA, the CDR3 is TGTGCCACCAGTGAACGGGATACGCAGTATTTT.

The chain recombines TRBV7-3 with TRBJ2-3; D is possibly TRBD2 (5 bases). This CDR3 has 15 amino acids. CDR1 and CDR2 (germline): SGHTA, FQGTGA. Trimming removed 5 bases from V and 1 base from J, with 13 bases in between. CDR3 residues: CASSLVGVGTDTQYF. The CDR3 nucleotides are TGTGCCAGCAGCCTCGTCGGGGTAGGCACAGATACGCAGTATTTT.

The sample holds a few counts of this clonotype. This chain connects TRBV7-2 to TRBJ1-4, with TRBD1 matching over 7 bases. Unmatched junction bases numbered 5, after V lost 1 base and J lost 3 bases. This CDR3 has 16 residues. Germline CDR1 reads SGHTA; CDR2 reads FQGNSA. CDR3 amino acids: CASSLEQGRANEKLFF. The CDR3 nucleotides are TGTGCCAGCAGCTTAGAACAGGGGAGGGCTAATGAAAAACTGTTTTTT.